This TCR beta chain was observed in a study of control samples from healthy donors and cancer patients. Germline loops: CDR1 SGHAT, CDR2 FQNNGV. V was clipped by 6 bases and J by 5 bases, with 7 bases between them. This CDR3 has 11 residues. The assay was immunoSEQ multiplex PCR, and TCRdb's table has in-frame clones only and misses some. The data contain 140,000 to 150,000 clones, more than 85% of them singletons. The J gene is TRBJ1-1, the V gene TRBV11-2; no firm D call. The sequenced material came from blood. This TCR came from a man aged 25 to 40 in good health. Here the CDR3 DNA reads TGTGCCAGCAGAACGGGGACTGAAGCTTTCTTT. This gives the protein CASRTGTEAFF.